This T cell receptor beta chain was sequenced for a study of T cell responses to AZD1222 COVID-19 vaccine. Study outcomes and limitations: The CD4 TCRs associated with vaccination extended across spike and predominated at 160-218 and 743-854.

As for this clone: The antigen remains undetermined.

Profiled with immunoSEQ multiplex PCR; TCRdb holds only in-frame clones, not every one. The sample contains about 140,000 clones, 88% of which appear only once. Trimming pared 2 bases from V and 8 bases from J, leaving 10 bases between. Germline lookup yields CDR1 MNHEY and CDR2 SVGEGT. The CDR3 is 12 residues long. The sample consisted of peripheral blood, taken 28 days after the second AZD1222 dose. This sequence originates from an adult who received the AZD1222 COVID-19 vaccine. The genes are TRBV6-2 or TRBV6-3 and TRBJ2-7; D not certain. The CDR3 nucleotides are TGTGCCAGCAGTTACACCCCCTCTCAGCAGTACTTC. Its translation: CASSYTPSQQYF.